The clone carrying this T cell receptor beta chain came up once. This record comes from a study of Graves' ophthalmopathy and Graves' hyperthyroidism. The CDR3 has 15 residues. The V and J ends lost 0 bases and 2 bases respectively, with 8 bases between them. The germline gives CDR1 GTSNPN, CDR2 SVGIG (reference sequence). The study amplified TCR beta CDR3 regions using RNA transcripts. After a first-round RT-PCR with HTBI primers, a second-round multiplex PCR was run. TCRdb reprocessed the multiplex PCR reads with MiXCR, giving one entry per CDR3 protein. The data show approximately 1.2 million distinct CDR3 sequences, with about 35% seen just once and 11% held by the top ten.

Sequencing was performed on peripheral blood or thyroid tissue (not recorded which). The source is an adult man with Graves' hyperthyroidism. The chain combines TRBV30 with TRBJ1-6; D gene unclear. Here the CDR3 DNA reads TGTGCCTGGAGTGTTAGGGCAACCTATAATTCACCCCTCCACTTT. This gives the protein CAWSVRATYNSPLHF.